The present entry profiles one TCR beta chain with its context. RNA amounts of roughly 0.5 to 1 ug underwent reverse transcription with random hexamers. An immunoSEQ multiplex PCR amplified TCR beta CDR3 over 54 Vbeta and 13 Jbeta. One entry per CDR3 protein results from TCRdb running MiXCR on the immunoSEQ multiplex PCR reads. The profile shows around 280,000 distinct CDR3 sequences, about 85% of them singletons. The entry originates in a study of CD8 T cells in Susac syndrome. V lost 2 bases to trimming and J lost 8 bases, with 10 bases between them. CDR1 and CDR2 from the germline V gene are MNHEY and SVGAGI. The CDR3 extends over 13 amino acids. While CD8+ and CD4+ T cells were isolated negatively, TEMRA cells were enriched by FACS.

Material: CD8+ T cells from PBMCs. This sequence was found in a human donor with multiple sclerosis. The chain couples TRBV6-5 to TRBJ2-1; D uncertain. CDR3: CASSYDAEDEQFF. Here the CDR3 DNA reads TGTGCCAGCAGTTACGACGCAGAGGATGAGCAGTTCTTC.